This TCR beta chain was identified in a study of graft-versus-host responses after intestinal transplantation. Study-wide results and limits: Some GvH clones were seen earlier in gut or blood, suggesting intestinal origin.

This CDR3 has 14 amino acids. Germline V gene sequence: CDR1 LNHDA, CDR2 SQIVND (reference sequence). Trimming left V 6 bases short and J 4 bases short, with 13 bases between. For this clone: Its antigen is not identified.

Using immunoSEQ multiplex PCR, the repertoire was profiled, and TCRdb retains in-frame clones only, with some absent. The sample carries about 100,000 clones, about 88% recorded once. Sequencing used unstimulated CD4+ T cells sorted from spleen or lymph node cells, obtained before transplant. The chain employs TRBV19 and TRBJ2-1; D gene ambiguous. This receptor was obtained from a human donor who was the organ donor for an intestinal transplant. CDR3 in DNA: TGTGCCAGTAGCCTATCCGGGCTTTACAATGAGCAGTTCTTC. This codes for CASSLSGLYNEQFF.